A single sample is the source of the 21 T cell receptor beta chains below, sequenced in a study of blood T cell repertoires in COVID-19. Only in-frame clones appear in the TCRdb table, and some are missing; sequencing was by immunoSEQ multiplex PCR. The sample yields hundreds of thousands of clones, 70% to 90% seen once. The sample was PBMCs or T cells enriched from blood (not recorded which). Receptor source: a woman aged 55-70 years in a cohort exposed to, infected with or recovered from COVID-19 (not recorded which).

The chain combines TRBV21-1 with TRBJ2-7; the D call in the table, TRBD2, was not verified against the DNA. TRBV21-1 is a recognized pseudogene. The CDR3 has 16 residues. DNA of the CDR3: TGTGCCAGCACTTGCCAGACTAGCGGGAAGACCTACGAGCAGTACTTC. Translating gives CASTCQTSGKTYEQYF.

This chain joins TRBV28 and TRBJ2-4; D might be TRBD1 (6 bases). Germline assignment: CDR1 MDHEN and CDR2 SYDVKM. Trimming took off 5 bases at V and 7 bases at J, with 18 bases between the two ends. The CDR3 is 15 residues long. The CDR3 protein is CASSPGTFARNIQYF. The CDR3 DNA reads TGTGCCAGCAGTCCCGGGACATTCGCCAGGAACATTCAGTACTTC. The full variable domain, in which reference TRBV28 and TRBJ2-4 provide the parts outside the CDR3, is DVKVTQSSRYLVKRTGEKVFLECVQDMDHENMFWYRQDPGLGLRLIYFSYDVKMKEKGDIPEGYSVSREKKERFSLILESASTNQTSMYLCASSPGTFARNIQYFGAGTRLSVL.

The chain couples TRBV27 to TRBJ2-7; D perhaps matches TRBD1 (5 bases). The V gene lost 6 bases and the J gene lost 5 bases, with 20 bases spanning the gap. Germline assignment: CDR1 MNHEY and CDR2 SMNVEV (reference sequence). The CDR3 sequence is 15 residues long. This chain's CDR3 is CASRLDRMDLHEQYF. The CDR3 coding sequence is TGTGCCAGCAGGCTCGACAGAATGGACCTTCACGAGCAGTACTTC.

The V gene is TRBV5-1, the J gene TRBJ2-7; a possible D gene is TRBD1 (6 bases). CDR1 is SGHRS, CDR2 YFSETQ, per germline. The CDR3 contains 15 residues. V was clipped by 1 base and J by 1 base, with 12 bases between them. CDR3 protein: CASSLTAGASYEQYF. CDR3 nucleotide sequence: TGCGCCAGCAGCTTGACAGCAGGGGCTTCCTACGAGCAGTACTTC.

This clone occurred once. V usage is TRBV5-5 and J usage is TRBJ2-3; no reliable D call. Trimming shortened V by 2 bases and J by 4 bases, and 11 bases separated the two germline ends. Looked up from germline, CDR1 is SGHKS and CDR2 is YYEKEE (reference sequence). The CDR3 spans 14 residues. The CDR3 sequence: CASSFNSRADTQYF. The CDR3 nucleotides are TGTGCCAGCAGCTTTAACTCCCGGGCAGATACGCAGTATTTT.

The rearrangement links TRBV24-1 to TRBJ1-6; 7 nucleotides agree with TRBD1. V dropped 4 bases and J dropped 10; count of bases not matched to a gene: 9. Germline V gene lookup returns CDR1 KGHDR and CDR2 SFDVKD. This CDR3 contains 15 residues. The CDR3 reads CATSDRQGWGSPLHF. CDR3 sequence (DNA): TGTGCCACCAGTGACCGACAGGGTTGGGGGTCACCCCTCCACTTT.

CDR3 coding DNA: TGTGCCAGCAGCCGACCGGGATGGACTAGCGGGCAATACAATGAGCAGTTCTTC. This sequence encodes CASSRPGWTSGQYNEQFF. The gene calls are TRBV7-6 and TRBJ2-1, with TRBD2 matching 11 bases. CDR1 and CDR2 (germline): SGHVS, FNYEAQ. CDR3 length equals 18 residues. V gave up 5 bases and J gave up 4 bases; unmatched junction bases: 13.

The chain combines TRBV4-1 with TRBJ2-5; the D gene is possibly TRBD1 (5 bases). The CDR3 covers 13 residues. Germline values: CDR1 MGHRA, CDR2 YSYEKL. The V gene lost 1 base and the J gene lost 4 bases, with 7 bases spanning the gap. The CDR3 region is CASSQVTVETQYF. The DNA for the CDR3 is TGCGCCAGCAGCCAAGTGACAGTAGAGACCCAGTACTTC.

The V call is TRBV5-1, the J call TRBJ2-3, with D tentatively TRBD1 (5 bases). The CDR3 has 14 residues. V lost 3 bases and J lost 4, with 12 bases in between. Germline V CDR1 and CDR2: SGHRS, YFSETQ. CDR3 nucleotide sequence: TGCGCCAGCAGCTACCGACAGAGCGCAGATACGCAGTATTTT. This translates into CASSYRQSADTQYF.

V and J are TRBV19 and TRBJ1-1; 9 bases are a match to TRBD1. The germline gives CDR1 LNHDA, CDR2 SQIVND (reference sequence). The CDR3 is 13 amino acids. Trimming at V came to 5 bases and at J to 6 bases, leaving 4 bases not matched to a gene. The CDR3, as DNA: TGTGCCAGTAGTTCACAGGGGGCGGCTGAAGCTTTCTTT. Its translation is CASSSQGAAEAFF.

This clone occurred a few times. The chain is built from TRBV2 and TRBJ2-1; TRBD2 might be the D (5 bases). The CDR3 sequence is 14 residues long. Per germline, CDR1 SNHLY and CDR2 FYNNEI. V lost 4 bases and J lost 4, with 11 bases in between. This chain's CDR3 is CASSVSSLYNEQFF. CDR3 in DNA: TGTGCCAGCAGTGTGTCTAGCCTTTACAATGAGCAGTTCTTC. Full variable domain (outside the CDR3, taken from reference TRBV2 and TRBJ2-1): EPEVTQTPSHQVTQMGQEVILRCVPISNHLYFYWYRQILGQKVEFLVSFYNNEISEKSEIFDDQFSVERPDGSNFTLKIRSTKLEDSAMYFCASSVSSLYNEQFFGPGTRLTVL.

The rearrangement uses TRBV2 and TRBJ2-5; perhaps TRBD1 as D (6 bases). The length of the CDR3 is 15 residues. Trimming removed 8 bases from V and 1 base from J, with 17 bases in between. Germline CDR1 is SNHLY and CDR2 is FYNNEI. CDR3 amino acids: CASYREARAQETQYF. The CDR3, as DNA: TGTGCCAGCTACAGGGAAGCAAGGGCCCAAGAGACCCAGTACTTC.

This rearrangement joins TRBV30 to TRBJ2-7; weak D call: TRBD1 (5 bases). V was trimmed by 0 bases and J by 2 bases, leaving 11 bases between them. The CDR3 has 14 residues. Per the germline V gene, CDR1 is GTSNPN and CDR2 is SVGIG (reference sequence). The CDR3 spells CAWSVSQGPYEQYF. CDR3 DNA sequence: TGTGCCTGGAGTGTAAGCCAGGGCCCCTACGAGCAGTACTTC.

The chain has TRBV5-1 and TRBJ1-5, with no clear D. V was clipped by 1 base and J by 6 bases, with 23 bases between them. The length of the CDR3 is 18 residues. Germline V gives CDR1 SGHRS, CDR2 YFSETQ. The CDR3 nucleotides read TGCGCCAGCAGCTTGAACCCACTAACAATGGCGGGTGGTCAGCCCCAGCATTTT. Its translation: CASSLNPLTMAGGQPQHF. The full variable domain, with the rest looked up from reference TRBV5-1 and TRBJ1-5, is KAGVTQTPRYLIKTRGQQVTLSCSPISGHRSVSWYQQTPGQGLQFLFEYFSETQRNKGNFPGRFSGRQFSNSRSEMNVSTLELGDSALYLCASSLNPLTMAGGQPQHFGDGTRLSIL.

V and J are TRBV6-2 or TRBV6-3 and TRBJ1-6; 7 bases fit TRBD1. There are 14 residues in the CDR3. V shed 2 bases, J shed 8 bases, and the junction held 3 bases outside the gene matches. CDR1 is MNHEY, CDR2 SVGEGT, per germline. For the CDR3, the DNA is TGTGCCAGCAGTTACCCGGGACAGTATTCACCCCTCCACTTT. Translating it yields CASSYPGQYSPLHF.

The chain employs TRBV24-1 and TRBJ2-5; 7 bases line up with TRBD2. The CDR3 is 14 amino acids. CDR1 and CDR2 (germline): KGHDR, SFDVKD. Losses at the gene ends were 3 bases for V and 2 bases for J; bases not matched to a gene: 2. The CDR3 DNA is TGTGCCACCAGTGATGGGGGGGGTCAAGAGACCCAGTACTTC. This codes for CATSDGGGQETQYF.

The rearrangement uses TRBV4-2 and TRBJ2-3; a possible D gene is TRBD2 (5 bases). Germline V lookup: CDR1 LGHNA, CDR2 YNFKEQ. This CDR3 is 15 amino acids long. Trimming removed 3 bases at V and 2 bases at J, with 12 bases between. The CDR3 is CASSHDPGITDTQYF. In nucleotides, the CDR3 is TGTGCCAGCAGCCACGACCCGGGAATCACAGATACGCAGTATTTT.

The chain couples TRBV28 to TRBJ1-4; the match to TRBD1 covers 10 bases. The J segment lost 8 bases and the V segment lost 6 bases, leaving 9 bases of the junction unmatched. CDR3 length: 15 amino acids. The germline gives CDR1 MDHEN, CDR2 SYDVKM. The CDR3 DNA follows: TGTGCCAGCAGCACACGACAGGGGGCCGGGGAAAAACTGTTTTTT. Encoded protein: CASSTRQGAGEKLFF. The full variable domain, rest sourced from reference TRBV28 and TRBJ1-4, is DVKVTQSSRYLVKRTGEKVFLECVQDMDHENMFWYRQDPGLGLRLIYFSYDVKMKEKGDIPEGYSVSREKKERFSLILESASTNQTSMYLCASSTRQGAGEKLFFGSGTQLSVL.

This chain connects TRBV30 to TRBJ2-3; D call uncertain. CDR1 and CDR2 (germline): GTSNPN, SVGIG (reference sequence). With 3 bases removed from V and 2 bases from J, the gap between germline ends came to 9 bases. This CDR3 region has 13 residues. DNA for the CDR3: TGTGCCTGGAGCCCTCGTCTCACAGATACGCAGTATTTT. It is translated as CAWSPRLTDTQYF.

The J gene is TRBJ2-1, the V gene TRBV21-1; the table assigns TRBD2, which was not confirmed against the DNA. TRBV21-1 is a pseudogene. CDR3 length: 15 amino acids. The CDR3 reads CASSKDGRAYNEQFF. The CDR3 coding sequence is TGTGCCAGCAGCAAGGATGGCAGAGCGTACAATGAGCAGTTCTTC.

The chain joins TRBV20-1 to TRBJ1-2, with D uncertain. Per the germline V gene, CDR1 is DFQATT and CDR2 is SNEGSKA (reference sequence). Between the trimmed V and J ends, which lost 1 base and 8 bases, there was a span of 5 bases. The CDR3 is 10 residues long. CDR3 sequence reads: CSARAGGYTF. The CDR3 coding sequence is TGCAGTGCTAGAGCCGGGGGCTACACCTTC.